This TCR beta chain appears in the sequencing data of a study of blood T cell repertoires in COVID-19. Study details: Acute and convalescent COVID-19 samples came from the United States, Italy and Spain. Nucleic acid was either cDNA or gDNA, and it came from T cells, B-cell-depleted T cells, or PBMCs.

This CDR3 is 11 amino acids long. The ends were cut back, 1 base at V and 10 bases at J, with 8 bases in the middle. Germline CDR1 is DFQATT and CDR2 is SNEGSKA (reference sequence). Original processing methods: The assay estimated nucleated cells by amplifying reference gene primers. This table comes from immunoSEQ multiplex PCR, and its TCRdb copy is limited to in-frame clones, with some not included. V, J and clone size derive from that table, while D and trimming were established from the DNA sequence. The sample carries 200,000 to 300,000 clones, more than 75% recorded once. This clone appeared once.

The source material was peripheral blood. This clonotype originated in a woman aged 30 to 39 who had recovered from COVID-19. The chain uses TRBV20-1 and TRBJ2-1; tentatively, D is TRBD1 (5 bases). The CDR3 sequence: CSARGQLEQFF. The CDR3 DNA reads as TGCAGTGCTAGAGGACAGTTGGAGCAGTTCTTC.